This TCR beta chain was identified in a study of chemoradiotherapy in HPV16-positive cancers. For the study at large: Functional T-cell assays on a couple of HPV16-positive patients' cells defined candidate HPV-specific clones and common TCR motifs. Study results and limitations: Candidate HPV-specific clones and E7-related TCR motifs grew in tumor during treatment. Better recurrence-free survival went with HPV-responsive T-cell expansion in HPV16-positive patients.

V lost 4 bases to trimming and J lost 4 bases, with 16 bases between them. CDR3 size: 15 residues. In germline, CDR1 is MNHEY, CDR2 SMNVEV (reference sequence). Clones were read by immunoSEQ multiplex PCR, and TCRdb kept only the in-frame ones, dropping some. Among about 2,800 clones, around 87% were seen once, and the ten largest hold more than 5%. Concerning this clone itself: As yet, its antigen is unknown.

The gene calls are TRBV27 and TRBJ1-2; D perhaps matches TRBD1 (6 bases). This specimen was tumor tissue, taken from a patient who underwent chemoradiotherapy. The receptor's source is a human donor with HPV-associated anogenital cancer. CDR3 coding DNA: TGTGCCAGCAGTTGGTCGGGGGCGCGAGTCTATGGCTACACCTTC. It codes for CASSWSGARVYGYTF.